The clone carrying this T cell receptor (beta chain) showed up just a few times. Its antigen is unknown. This sample was included in a study of post-analysis software for immune sequencing data. Study observations and caveats: Five or six TRBV segments were more frequent in patients than controls; TRBV5-6, TRBV5-1 and TRBV20-1 belonged to this group.

The CDR3 length is 15 residues. V shed 4 bases and J shed 8 bases, with 15 bases lying between them. Germline V lookup: CDR1 MGHRA, CDR2 YSYEKL. Researchers reported that TCR beta cDNA libraries carried unique molecular identifiers. TCRdb passed the PCR reads through MiXCR, listing each CDR3 protein once. This table holds about 380,000 distinct CDR3 sequences, approximately 33% found once. This sequence originates from a girl aged 10 to 17 with multiple sclerosis. J is TRBJ1-6 and V is TRBV4-1; possible D gene TRBD1, 6 bases. The sequenced sample consisted of blood. CDR3 amino acids: CASSLKGGVHSPLHF. CDR3 nucleotide sequence: TGCGCCAGCAGCCTAAAAGGGGGGGTACATTCACCCCTCCACTTT.